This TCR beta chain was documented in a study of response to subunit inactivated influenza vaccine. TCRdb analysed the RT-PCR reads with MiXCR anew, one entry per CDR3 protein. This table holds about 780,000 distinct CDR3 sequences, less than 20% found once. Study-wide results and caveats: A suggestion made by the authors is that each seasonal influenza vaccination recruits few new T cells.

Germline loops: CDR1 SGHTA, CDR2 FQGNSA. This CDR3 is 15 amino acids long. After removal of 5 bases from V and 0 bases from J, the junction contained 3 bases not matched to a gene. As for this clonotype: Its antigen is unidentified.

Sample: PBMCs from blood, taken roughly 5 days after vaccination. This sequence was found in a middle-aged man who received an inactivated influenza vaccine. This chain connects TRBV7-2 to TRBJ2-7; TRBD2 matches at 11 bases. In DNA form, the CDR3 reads TGTGCCAGCAGCGGGACTAGCGGAAGCTCCTACGAGCAGTACTTC. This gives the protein CASSGTSGSSYEQYF.